This T cell receptor (beta chain) originates from a study of B cell selection in AIRE deficiency. Study-wide findings and caveats: Shared Treg sequences had shorter CDR3s, biased toward rearrangements with few non-templated insertions.

Conventional CD4 T cells were sorted as CD4+CD127+ cells. Points on this clone: Its target is unknown.

Data came from immunoSEQ multiplex PCR; TCRdb stores just in-frame clones and leaves some out. The data show 20,000 to 25,000 clones, with around 97% seen just once and roughly 0.3% held by the top ten. CDR3 length: 14 amino acids. V lost 1 base to trimming and J lost 1 base, with 7 bases between them. From germline, CDR1 is LGHNT and CDR2 FRNRAP. This receptor was obtained from a human donor with AIRE deficiency. What was sequenced was conventional CD4+ T cells sorted from PBMCs. The chain carries TRBV12-5 and TRBJ2-5; perhaps TRBD1 as D (5 bases). CDR3 sequence (DNA): TGTGCTAGTGGTTTGGGACAGACCCAAGAGACCCAGTACTTC. It is translated as CASGLGQTQETQYF.